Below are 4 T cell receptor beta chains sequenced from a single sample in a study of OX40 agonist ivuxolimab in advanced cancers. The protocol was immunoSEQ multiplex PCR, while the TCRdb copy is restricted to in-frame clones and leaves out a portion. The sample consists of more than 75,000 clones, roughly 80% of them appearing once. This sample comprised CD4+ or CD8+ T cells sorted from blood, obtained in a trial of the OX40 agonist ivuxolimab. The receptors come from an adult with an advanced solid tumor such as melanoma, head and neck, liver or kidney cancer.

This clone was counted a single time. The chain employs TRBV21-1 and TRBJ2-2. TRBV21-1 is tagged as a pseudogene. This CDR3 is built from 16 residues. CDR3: CASSKERRHNTGELFF. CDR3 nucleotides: TGTGCCAGCAGCAAAGAAAGGAGACACAACACCGGGGAGCTGTTTTTT.

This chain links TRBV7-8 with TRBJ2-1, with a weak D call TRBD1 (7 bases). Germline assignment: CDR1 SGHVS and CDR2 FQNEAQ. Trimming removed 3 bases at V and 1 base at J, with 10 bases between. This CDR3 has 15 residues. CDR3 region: CASSLQGGSYNEQFF. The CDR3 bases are TGTGCCAGCAGCTTGCAGGGGGGATCCTACAATGAGCAGTTCTTC.

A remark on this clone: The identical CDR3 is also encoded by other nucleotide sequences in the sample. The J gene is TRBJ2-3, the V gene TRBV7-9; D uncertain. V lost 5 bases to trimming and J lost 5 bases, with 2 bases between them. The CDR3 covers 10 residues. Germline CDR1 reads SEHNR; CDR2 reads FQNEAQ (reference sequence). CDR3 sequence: CASSLDTQYF. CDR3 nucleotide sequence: TGTGCCAGCAGCCTAGATACGCAGTATTTT.

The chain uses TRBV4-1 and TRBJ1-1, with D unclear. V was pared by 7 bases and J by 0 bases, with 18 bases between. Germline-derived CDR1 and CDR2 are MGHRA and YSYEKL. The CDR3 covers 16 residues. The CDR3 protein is CASTLSQSTLNTEAFF. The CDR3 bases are TGCGCCAGCACCCTATCACAGTCTACCCTGAACACTGAAGCTTTCTTT.